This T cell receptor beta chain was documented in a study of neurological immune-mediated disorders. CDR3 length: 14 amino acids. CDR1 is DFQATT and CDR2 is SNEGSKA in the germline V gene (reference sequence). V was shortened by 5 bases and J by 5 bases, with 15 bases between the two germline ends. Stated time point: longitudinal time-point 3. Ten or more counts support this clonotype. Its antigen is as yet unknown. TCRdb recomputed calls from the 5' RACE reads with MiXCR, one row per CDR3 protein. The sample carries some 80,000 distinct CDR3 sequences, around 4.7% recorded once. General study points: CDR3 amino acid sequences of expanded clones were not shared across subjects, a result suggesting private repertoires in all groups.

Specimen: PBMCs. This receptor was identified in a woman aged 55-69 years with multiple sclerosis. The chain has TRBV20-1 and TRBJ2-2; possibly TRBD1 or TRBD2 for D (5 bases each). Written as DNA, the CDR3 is TGCAGTGCTCCCCCCGGGACCTTAACCGGGGAGCTGTTTTTT. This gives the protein CSAPPGTLTGELFF.